This T cell receptor (beta chain) was retrieved from a study of CD8 T cells in Susac syndrome. Random hexamers were used to reverse transcribe 0.5 to 1 ug of RNA. TCRdb reprocessed the immunoSEQ multiplex PCR reads via MiXCR and lists one record per CDR3 protein. There are about 27,000 distinct CDR3 sequences in the sample; 94% occur only once, and 0.25% to 0.35% lies in the top ten. Germline V gene data show CDR1 as SGHVS and CDR2 as FNYEAQ. The ends lost 6 bases at V and 0 bases at J; junction bases unmatched: 14. This CDR3 is built from 17 residues. A few counts support this clonotype. The receptor was isolated from a human donor in good health. Sample: CD8+ T cells from PBMCs. The chain combines TRBV7-6 with TRBJ2-7; 7 bases are a match to TRBD1. The CDR3 is CASSPTGSWGSSYEQYF. In DNA form, the CDR3 reads TGTGCCAGCAGTCCGACAGGGTCCTGGGGGTCCTCCTACGAGCAGTACTTC.